The source of this T cell receptor (beta chain) is a study of blood T cell repertoires in COVID-19. Study-wide context: COVID-19 samples collected from the United States, Italy and Spain covered acute and convalescent phases. Sample material is recorded as cDNA or gDNA derived from T cells, B-cell-depleted T cells, or PBMCs.

Original processing notes: Estimation of nucleated cell counts relied on the amplification of reference gene primers. Assay: immunoSEQ multiplex PCR; the TCRdb copy retains only in-frame clones and omits some. The V and J calls and the clone size are those of that table, but D and trimming were determined from the DNA. This table holds around 130,000 clones, approximately 84% found once. This CDR3 region has 15 residues. CDR1 LNHDA and CDR2 SQIVND come from the germline V gene (reference sequence). V was trimmed by 5 bases and J by 0 bases, leaving 12 bases between them. This receptor was identified in a woman older than 75 with acute or convalescent COVID-19. The genes are TRBV19 and TRBJ2-3, with D possibly matching TRBD1 (5 bases). What was sequenced was peripheral blood. CDR3 protein: CASSPTGISTDTQYF. Here the CDR3 DNA reads TGTGCCAGTAGTCCCACAGGTATTAGCACAGATACGCAGTATTTT.